This TCR beta chain was observed in a study of Ad26.COV2.S vaccination and SARS-CoV-2 variants. As for treatment: some 20 received Ad26.COV2.S at low or high dose, single or two shots; roughly five received placebo; per-sample allocation not given. Sampling took place 63 days after the first vaccine or placebo injection. This person who donated was an adult of 18-55 years in Boston. Here immunoSEQ multiplex PCR was the method, and the copy in TCRdb shows in-frame clones only, minus some. There are almost 400,000 clones in the sample; about 89% occur only once, and about 2% lies in the top ten. Trimming left V 3 bases short and J 4 bases short, with 13 bases between. Germline CDR1 SGHTA, CDR2 FQGTGA. The CDR3 runs 15 residues.

This clonotype was obtained from a person aged 18-65 years who received the Ad26.COV2.S COVID-19 vaccine or a placebo. The sample here was peripheral blood, taken in a trial of Ad26.COV2.S vaccine versus placebo. This rearrangement joins TRBV7-3 to TRBJ2-1, with a tentative D call TRBD2 (5 bases). The CDR3: CASSFDQRAYNEQFF. CDR3 nucleotide sequence: TGTGCCAGCAGCTTCGACCAGAGGGCTTACAATGAGCAGTTCTTC. The full variable domain, completed using reference TRBV7-3 and TRBJ2-1, is GAGVSQTPSNKVTEKGKYVELRCDPISGHTALYWYRQSLGQGPEFLIYFQGTGAADDSGLPNDRFFAVRPEGSVSTLKIQRTERGDSAVYLCASSFDQRAYNEQFFGPGTRLTVL.